The T cell receptor beta chain described here comes from a study of T-cell reconstitution after alpha-beta-depleted transplantation in children. This clonotype was detected many times. V was shortened by 4 bases and J by 3 bases, with 17 bases between the two germline ends. CDR1 and CDR2 (germline): MNHEY, SVGAGI. The CDR3 loop spans 16 amino acids. The TCRbeta library was prepared with unique molecular identifiers. TCRdb re-derived calls from the PCR reads in MiXCR, one entry per CDR3 protein. Of approximately 170,000 distinct CDR3 sequences in the sample, roughly 10% were seen once. The sequences come from PBMCs, collected before TCRalphabeta/CD19-depleted stem cell transplant. This chain uses TRBV6-5 with TRBJ2-3; D is perhaps TRBD1 (7 bases). The clonotype was recovered from a boy between 2 and 10 years old with acute myeloid leukemia, due to receive a stem cell transplant. In DNA, the CDR3 is TGTGCCAGCAGTTTTTACGGCCAGGGGGGTACAGATACGCAGTATTTT. Protein: CASSFYGQGGTDTQYF.